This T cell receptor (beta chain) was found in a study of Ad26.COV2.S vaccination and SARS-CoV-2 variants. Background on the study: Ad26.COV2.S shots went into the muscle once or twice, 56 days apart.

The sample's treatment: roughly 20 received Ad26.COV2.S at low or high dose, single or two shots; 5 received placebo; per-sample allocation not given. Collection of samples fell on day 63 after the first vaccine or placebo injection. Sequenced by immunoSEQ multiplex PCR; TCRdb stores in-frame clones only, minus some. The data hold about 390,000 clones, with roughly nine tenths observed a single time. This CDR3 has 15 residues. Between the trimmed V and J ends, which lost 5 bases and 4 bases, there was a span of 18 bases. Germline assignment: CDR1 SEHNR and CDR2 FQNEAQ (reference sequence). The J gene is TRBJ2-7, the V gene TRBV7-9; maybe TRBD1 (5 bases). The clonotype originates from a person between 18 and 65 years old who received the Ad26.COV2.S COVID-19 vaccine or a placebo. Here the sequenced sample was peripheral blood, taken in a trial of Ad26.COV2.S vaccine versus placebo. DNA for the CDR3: TGTGCCAGCAGCCCCGCCCAGGGTTCCGGGTACGAGCAGTACTTC. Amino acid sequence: CASSPAQGSGYEQYF.